The 25 T cell receptor beta chains below were found in one sample sequenced in a study of beta chain features in type 1 diabetes. cDNA synthesis used the whole RNA isolate, giving expressed TCRB sequences. Clones were sequenced by immunoSEQ multiplex PCR, and TCRdb holds only the in-frame ones, with some missing. This table holds about 400,000 clones, over 10% found once. Material: naive CD4+ T cells from blood. These receptor sequences come from a man in his late teens or twenties in good health.

The chain links TRBV11-1 to TRBJ2-7; D call uncertain. This CDR3 region has 15 residues. Germline-derived CDR1 and CDR2 are SGHAT and FQDESV (reference sequence). V lost 6 bases to trimming and J lost 6 bases, with 21 bases between them. The CDR3 coding sequence is TGTGCCAGCAGTCGGAACCCGTCTGGGCCCGGCGAGCAGTACTTC. This encodes CASSRNPSGPGEQYF.

This clone was counted only a few times. The V call is TRBV21-1, the J call TRBJ2-7; the tabulated D call, TRBD1, remains unverified against the DNA. TRBV21-1 has pseudogene status. The CDR3 contains 14 residues. The CDR3 DNA is TGTGCCAGCACCAGCGGGACAGGGGTCCACGAGCAGTACTTC. Its protein is CASTSGTGVHEQYF.

This clone was detected a few times. This chain uses TRBV6-1 with TRBJ2-1, with D maybe TRBD1 (6 bases). This CDR3 comprises 16 residues. Germline assignment: CDR1 MNHNS and CDR2 SASEGT. V shed 2 bases and J shed 0 bases, with 11 bases lying between them. The CDR3 DNA sequence: TGTGCCAGCAGTGAATTTACAGGGAGCTCCTACAATGAGCAGTTCTTC. This encodes CASSEFTGSSYNEQFF.

J is TRBJ1-5 and V is TRBV30, with a tentative D call TRBD1 (6 bases). Germline CDR1 and CDR2: GTSNPN and SVGIG (reference sequence). This CDR3 region has 13 residues. Between the trimmed V and J ends, which lost 4 bases and 3 bases, there was a span of 10 bases. The CDR3 reads CAWNRDHNQPQHF. DNA for the CDR3: TGTGCCTGGAACAGGGACCACAATCAGCCCCAGCATTTT.

This clone was counted ten times or more. The V call is TRBV18, the J call TRBJ2-5; TRBD1 is a possible D gene (6 bases). The CDR3 is 13 amino acids. Looked up from germline, CDR1 is KGHSH and CDR2 is LQKENI. The V and J ends lost 5 bases and 0 bases respectively, with 7 bases between them. CDR3 coding DNA: TGTGCCAGCTCATGGACAGACCAAGAGACCCAGTACTTC. Amino acid sequence: CASSWTDQETQYF.

This clone has a count of ten or more. J is TRBJ2-4 and V is TRBV29-1; 8 bases line up with TRBD2. Germline loops: CDR1 SQVTM, CDR2 ANQGSEA. The CDR3 has 13 amino acids. Losses at the gene ends were 6 bases for V and 3 bases for J; bases not matched to a gene: 4. In DNA form, the CDR3 reads TGCAGCGTGCTCGGGGGGGACAAAAACATTCAGTACTTC. Translation: CSVLGGDKNIQYF. Using reference TRBV29-1 and TRBJ2-4 for the parts outside the CDR3, the full variable domain is SAVISQKPSRDICQRGTSLTIQCQVDSQVTMMFWYRQQPGQSLTLIATANQGSEATYESGFVIDKFPISRPNLTFSTLTVSNMSPEDSSIYLCSVLGGDKNIQYFGAGTRLSVL.

V is TRBV18 and J is TRBJ2-3, with D unclear. The ends were cut back, 5 bases at V and 0 bases at J, with 9 bases in the middle. CDR1 is KGHSH, CDR2 LQKENI, per germline. The CDR3 has 14 residues. The CDR3 here is CASSKAFSTDTQYF. The CDR3 nucleotides are TGTGCCAGCTCAAAAGCGTTTAGCACAGATACGCAGTATTTT.

This clone was found a few times. CDR3: CASSTSGRATDTQYF. CDR3 DNA sequence: TGTGCCAGCAGCACAAGCGGGAGGGCCACAGATACGCAGTATTTT. The V call is TRBV5-4, the J call TRBJ2-3; TRBD2 matches at 10 bases. Germline assignment: CDR1 SGHNT and CDR2 YYREEE (reference sequence). Unmatched junction bases numbered 4, after V lost 4 bases and J lost 2 bases. This CDR3 has 15 amino acids.

This clone was counted a few times. The V call is TRBV29-1, the J call TRBJ2-5; 9 bases are a match to TRBD2. The length of the CDR3 is 14 residues. Looked up from germline, CDR1 is SQVTM and CDR2 is ANQGSEA. Trimming took 4 bases from V and 5 from J; bases not matched to a gene: 8. The DNA for the CDR3 is TGCAGCGTTGGAGGGACTAGCTCTGTGGAGACCCAGTACTTC. Translating gives CSVGGTSSVETQYF.

Only a few counts were recorded for this clone. The chain is built from TRBV19 and TRBJ1-4; D not resolved. Trimming shortened V by 2 bases and J by 4 bases, and 14 bases separated the two germline ends. Looked up from germline, CDR1 is LNHDA and CDR2 is SQIVND (reference sequence). This CDR3 has 16 amino acids. CDR3 in amino acids: CASSISFPEFNEKLFF. The CDR3 bases are TGTGCCAGTAGTATATCGTTCCCCGAGTTTAATGAAAAACTGTTTTTT. The complete variable domain, with remaining parts taken from reference TRBV19 and TRBJ1-4, reads DGGITQSPKYLFRKEGQNVTLSCEQNLNHDAMYWYRQDPGQGLRLIYYSQIVNDFQKGDIAEGYSVSREKKESFPLTVTSAQKNPTAFYLCASSISFPEFNEKLFFGSGTQLSVL.

The genes are TRBV11-2 and TRBJ1-2; a weak D match, TRBD1 (6 bases). The germline CDR1 and CDR2 sequences are SGHAT and FQNNGV. The CDR3 length is 16 residues. Trimming pared 2 bases from V and 2 bases from J, leaving 15 bases between. CDR3: CASSLRGAGTNYGYTF. CDR3 coding DNA: TGTGCCAGCAGCTTAAGGGGAGCGGGGACAAACTATGGCTACACCTTC.

The table lists this clone with a few counts. This chain links TRBV10-3 with TRBJ2-6; weak D call: TRBD2 (5 bases). CDR1 and CDR2 from the germline V gene are ENHRY and SYGVKD. The CDR3 is 15 residues long. The germline V and J ends were trimmed by 3 bases and 6 bases, with 12 bases remaining between them. CDR3 protein: CAISETGTVANVLTF. DNA for the CDR3: TGTGCCATCAGTGAAACGGGAACTGTGGCCAACGTCCTGACTTTC.

The chain joins TRBV28 to TRBJ1-1; no clear D. Deletions cut 4 bases from V and 7 bases from J, with 10 bases between. The germline CDR1 and CDR2 sequences are MDHEN and SYDVKM. The CDR3 extends over 12 amino acids. CDR3 amino acids: CASSSGSGEAFF. In DNA form, the CDR3 reads TGTGCCAGCAGTTCTGGGAGTGGTGAAGCTTTCTTT.

The sample holds a few counts of this clone. The V call is TRBV6-5, the J call TRBJ2-1; 9 bases map to TRBD1. In germline, CDR1 is MNHEY, CDR2 SVGAGI. The CDR3 loop spans 15 amino acids. Unmatched junction bases numbered 7, after V lost 2 bases and J lost 8 bases. The CDR3 spells CASSYTGGIIDEQFF. For the CDR3, the DNA is TGTGCCAGCAGTTACACAGGGGGCATTATTGATGAGCAGTTCTTC.

J is TRBJ2-4 and V is TRBV4-1; 7 bases map to TRBD1. With 1 base clipped from V and 1 base from J, the junction kept 10 bases outside the gene matches. This CDR3 has 18 amino acids. CDR1 MGHRA and CDR2 YSYEKL come from the germline V gene. Here the CDR3 DNA reads TGCGCCAGCAGCCAAGGAAGACAGGGAGAACGGGCCAAAAACATTCAGTACTTC. Its translation is CASSQGRQGERAKNIQYF.

This chain's CDR3 is CASSFTAGNTGELFF. The CDR3 nucleotides are TGTGCCAGCAGCTTTACAGCGGGGAACACCGGGGAGCTGTTTTTT. This chain joins TRBV7-2 and TRBJ2-2, with D possibly TRBD2 on 6 matching bases. The CDR3 extends over 15 amino acids. Germline assignment: CDR1 SGHTA and CDR2 FQGNSA. Between the trimmed V and J ends, which lost 3 bases and 1 base, there was a span of 9 bases.

The rearrangement links TRBV28 to TRBJ2-2; tentative D call: TRBD2 (7 bases). Germline assignment: CDR1 MDHEN and CDR2 SYDVKM. V was clipped by 5 bases and J by 7 bases, with 14 bases between them. The CDR3 runs to 14 residues. For the CDR3, the DNA is TGTGCCAGCAGTCGAGGGGGGGCTGGCGGGGAGCTGTTTTTT. Amino acids: CASSRGGAGGELFF.

The chain links TRBV10-3 to TRBJ2-3; 7 nucleotides agree with TRBD2. Per germline, CDR1 ENHRY and CDR2 SYGVKD. This CDR3 comprises 14 residues. J was trimmed by 1 base and V by 5 bases; bases with no gene match: 3. CDR3 coding DNA: TGTGCCATCAGTTTGGCGGGGGGCACAGATACGCAGTATTTT. Its protein is CAISLAGGTDTQYF.

The chain is built from TRBV7-9 and TRBJ2-1, with TRBD2 matching over 7 bases. This CDR3 is 15 amino acids long. Germline trimming cut 4 bases from V and 8 bases from J; bases unmatched to any gene: 11. Germline V gene lookup returns CDR1 SEHNR and CDR2 FQNEAQ (reference sequence). CDR3 in DNA: TGTGCCAGCAGCTCCGCTTTTGCGGGGGAGGATGAGCAGTTCTTC. This translates into CASSSAFAGEDEQFF.

V and J are TRBV5-4 and TRBJ2-1; D might be TRBD2 (6 bases). Germline V gives CDR1 SGHNT, CDR2 YYREEE (reference sequence). The germline V and J ends were trimmed by 3 bases and 0 bases, with 16 bases remaining between them. This CDR3 is 17 amino acids long. This CDR3 is CASSSLGGGLSYNEQFF. Here the CDR3 DNA reads TGTGCCAGCAGCTCACTAGGAGGAGGGCTCTCCTACAATGAGCAGTTCTTC.

The CDR3 region is CASRDLSSGNTIYF. CDR3 sequence (DNA): TGTGCCAGCAGGGACTTGAGCTCTGGAAACACCATATATTTT. This chain joins TRBV7-2 and TRBJ1-3; D gene uncertain. The V gene lost 6 bases and the J gene lost 0 bases, with 9 bases spanning the gap. Germline V CDR1 and CDR2: SGHTA, FQGNSA. The CDR3 runs 14 residues.

J is TRBJ2-5 and V is TRBV15, with D maybe TRBD2 (5 bases). Trimming shortened V by 11 bases and J by 1 base, and 14 bases separated the two germline ends. CDR3 length equals 13 residues. The V gene's germline CDR1 is LNHNV and CDR2 YYDKDF (reference sequence). CDR3 bases: TGTGCCTTCCGCGAGGCGGGCCAAGAGACCCAGTACTTC. It is translated as CAFREAGQETQYF.

The chain links TRBV9 to TRBJ1-4; possible D gene TRBD1, 5 bases. The CDR3 has 13 residues. Per the germline V gene, CDR1 is SGDLS and CDR2 is YYNGEE. Trimming stripped 0 bases from V and 8 bases from J, with 8 bases between. The CDR3 DNA sequence: TGTGCCAGCAGCGTAGCAGGGAGGGAAAAACTGTTTTTT. This gives the protein CASSVAGREKLFF.

The chain couples TRBV14 to TRBJ1-2; D remains unclear. The length of the CDR3 is 14 residues. Germline values: CDR1 SGHDN, CDR2 FVKESK. V lost 0 bases and J lost 7, with 12 bases in between. CDR3 coding DNA: TGTGCCAGCAGCCAAGATCTGGCGGGCTTTGGCTACACCTTC. This gives the protein CASSQDLAGFGYTF.

V is TRBV25-1 and J is TRBJ2-5; 8 bases are a match to TRBD1. Per the germline V gene, CDR1 is MGHDK and CDR2 is SYGVNS. The V segment lost 5 bases and the J segment 5 bases; nucleotides outside the gene matches: 4. The CDR3 has 13 amino acids. In DNA form, the CDR3 reads TGTGCCAGCAGTTCACACAGGGGGGAGACCCAGTACTTC. Protein product: CASSSHRGETQYF.